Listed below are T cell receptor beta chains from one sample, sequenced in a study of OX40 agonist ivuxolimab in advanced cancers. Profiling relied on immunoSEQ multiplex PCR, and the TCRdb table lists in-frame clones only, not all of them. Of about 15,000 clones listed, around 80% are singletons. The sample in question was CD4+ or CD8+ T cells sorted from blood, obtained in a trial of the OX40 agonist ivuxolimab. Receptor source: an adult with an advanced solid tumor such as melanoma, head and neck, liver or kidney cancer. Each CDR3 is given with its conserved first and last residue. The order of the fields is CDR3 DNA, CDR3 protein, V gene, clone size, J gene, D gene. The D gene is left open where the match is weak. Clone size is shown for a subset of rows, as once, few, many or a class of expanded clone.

TGTGCCAGCAGCCAAGATCCGGCTAGCGGGGGCCTCAAGGGGTACGAGCAGTACTTC | CASSQDPASGGLKGYEQYF | TRBV14 | few | TRBJ2-7 | TRBD2
TGTGCCAGCAGCTTGAGGGGGGACTTATCAGATACGCAGTATTTT | CASSLRGDLSDTQYF | TRBV7-8 | . | TRBJ2-3 | .
TGTGCCAGCAGCCTCCCGTTGGAGCGGGAGGATTGGGATACGCAGTATTTT | CASSLPLEREDWDTQYF | TRBV5-8 | . | TRBJ2-3 | TRBD2
TGTGCCAGCAGCGTATCGTCAGGGGATACGCAGTATTTT | CASSVSSGDTQYF | TRBV9 | . | TRBJ2-3 | .
TGTGCCAGCAGTTCCTGGACTAGCGGGAGGAACACAGATACGCAGTATTTT | CASSSWTSGRNTDTQYF | TRBV27 | . | TRBJ2-3 | TRBD2
TGCGCCAGCAGCCAAACAGGGGGCTATTATGGCTACACCTTC | CASSQTGGYYGYTF | TRBV4-1 | once | TRBJ1-2 | TRBD1
TGTGCCAGCAGCCCCGTCCCCGGGACAGGCCCCTATGGCTACACCTTC | CASSPVPGTGPYGYTF | TRBV7-2 | . | TRBJ1-2 | TRBD1
TGTGCCAGTAGTGTCGGGACGCTTGAAGCTTTCTTT | CASSVGTLEAFF | TRBV19 | . | TRBJ1-1 | .
TGTGCCAGCAGGGACAGGGGGCGCGACACTGAAGCTTTCTTT | CASRDRGRDTEAFF | TRBV28 | . | TRBJ1-1 | TRBD1
TGTGCCAGCAGCTTTAATGTGGGGACAGGGGTCCCAAACATTCAGTACTTC | CASSFNVGTGVPNIQYF | TRBV5-6 | few | TRBJ2-4 | TRBD1
TGCGCCAGCAGCTTGGGACAGGGGTCGGGACTAGCGGGAGGCGAGCAGTACTTC | CASSLGQGSGLAGGEQYF | TRBV5-1 | . | TRBJ2-7 | TRBD2
TGTGCCAGCAGCCTCAGGAGGAGCTCCTACGAGCAGTACTTC | CASSLRRSSYEQYF | TRBV27 | . | TRBJ2-7 | .
TGCGCCAGCAGTGAGGCTCCCAGCGGGGGCTACGAGCAGTACTTC | CASSEAPSGGYEQYF | TRBV10-2 | . | TRBJ2-7 | TRBD2
TGTGCCAGCACCACACTAGCGGGGAGACATACGCAGTATTTT | CASTTLAGRHTQYF | TRBV6-1 | medium-sized | TRBJ2-3 | TRBD2
TGTGCCAGCAGCTTAGGGGGGCCCACCTACGAGCAGTACTTC | CASSLGGPTYEQYF | TRBV7-8 | . | TRBJ2-7 | .
TGTGCCAGCAGTCTCGCCGACAGGGAGATCCAAGAGACCCAGTACTTC | CASSLADREIQETQYF | TRBV28 | . | TRBJ2-5 | TRBD1
TGTGCTAGTGGTTTGGTACCGGCGCCAGGGCGATCCTACACAGATACGCAGTATTTT | CASGLVPAPGRSYTDTQYF | TRBV12-5 | . | TRBJ2-3 | .
TGTGCCAGCGGATATAGCGGGAGGTATAATGAGCAGTTCTTC | CASGYSGRYNEQFF | TRBV27 | . | TRBJ2-1 | TRBD2
TGTGCCAGCAGCGTAGGAATTAACACAGATACGCAGTATTTT | CASSVGINTDTQYF | TRBV9 | . | TRBJ2-3 | .
TGCAGCGGGGAGGAGGCGGCGTCCTACAATGAGCAGTTCTTC | CSGEEAASYNEQFF | TRBV29-1 | . | TRBJ2-1 | .